The 12 T cell receptor beta chains presented below share a single source sample, sequenced in a study of CD8 T cells in ankylosing spondylitis. General study findings and limits: Blood of patients with ankylosing spondylitis appeared to be characterized by a TCR beta motif of several highly homologous variants.

TCRdb passed the 5' RACE reads through MiXCR, listing each CDR3 protein once. The profile covers about 90,000 distinct CDR3 sequences, with roughly 10% appearing a single time and approximately 29% taken by the ten largest. These receptors are not linked to any known antigen. The sequencing input was blood, either unsorted or a sorted T cell fraction (not recorded which). All receptors derive from a male donor with ankylosing spondylitis.

The genes are TRBV6-5 and TRBJ2-1; TRBD2 is a possible D gene (5 bases). The CDR3 length is 13 residues. Deletions cut 4 bases from V and 9 bases from J, with 13 bases between. Germline-derived CDR1 and CDR2 are MNHEY and SVGAGI. CDR3 in DNA: TGTGCCAGCAGTTCTACAACGGGGAGTGAGCAGTTCTTC. Amino acids: CASSSTTGSEQFF.

The table lists this clonotype with a few counts. The genes are TRBV6-5 and TRBJ1-5; tentatively, D is TRBD1 (5 bases). Trimming took 4 bases from V and 7 from J, leaving 14 bases between them. This CDR3 is built from 14 residues. Per the germline V gene, CDR1 is MNHEY and CDR2 is SVGAGI. This CDR3 is CASSWGTGDQPQHF. For the CDR3, the DNA is TGTGCCAGCAGTTGGGGAACAGGAGACCAGCCCCAGCATTTT.

The genes are TRBV11-1 and TRBJ2-1; no clear D. This CDR3 region has 18 residues. Germline assignment: CDR1 SGHAT and CDR2 FQDESV (reference sequence). The V gene lost 5 bases and the J gene lost 0 bases, with 20 bases spanning the gap. The CDR3 DNA sequence: TGTGCCAGCAGCGTACTGCGTCCGTTGGTTGGCTCCTACAATGAGCAGTTCTTC. Translation: CASSVLRPLVGSYNEQFF.

This clonotype was seen more than once but under ten times. The V call is TRBV5-6, the J call TRBJ2-3; unclear D gene. The germline V gene has CDR1 SGHDT and CDR2 YYEEEE. The ends were cut back, 2 bases at V and 2 bases at J, with 6 bases in the middle. The CDR3 runs 13 residues. The CDR3 DNA reads as TGTGCCAGCAGCTTCGGTATCACAGATACGCAGTATTTT. It yields the protein CASSFGITDTQYF.

This clonotype was seen ten or more times. The chain couples TRBV5-1 to TRBJ2-2; TRBD1 matches at 8 bases. From germline, CDR1 is SGHRS and CDR2 YFSETQ. J gave up 3 bases and V 0 bases, and 7 bases lay outside the gene matches. The CDR3 runs 17 residues. The CDR3 spells CASSLDRGTFYTGELFF. The CDR3 DNA sequence: TGCGCCAGCAGCTTGGACAGGGGGACTTTTTACACCGGGGAGCTGTTTTTT.

The sample holds a few counts of this clonotype. This sequence joins TRBV6-2 or TRBV6-3 and TRBJ2-1; D not certain. The ends were cut back, 2 bases at V and 4 bases at J, with 15 bases in the middle. This CDR3 is built from 16 residues. Germline V lookup: CDR1 MNHEY, CDR2 SVGEGT. The CDR3 coding sequence is TGTGCCAGCAGTTACAGTAGTTTCAGTAGTTACAATGAGCAGTTCTTC. Translating it yields CASSYSSFSSYNEQFF.

This clonotype was found a few times. The chain combines TRBV11-1 with TRBJ2-7; 10 bases are a match to TRBD2. Germline CDR1 is SGHAT and CDR2 is FQDESV (reference sequence). CDR3 length: 19 residues. Unmatched junction bases numbered 16, after V lost 5 bases and J lost 0 bases. CDR3 nucleotide sequence: TGTGCCAGCAGCCCCTCGCGGGTCGCCCTAGCGGGAGACTCCTACGAGCAGTACTTC. Its protein is CASSPSRVALAGDSYEQYF.

A few counts support this clonotype. This chain uses TRBV7-9 with TRBJ2-1; D uncertain. CDR1 and CDR2 (germline): SEHNR, FQNEAQ (reference sequence). The CDR3 contains 15 residues. Between the trimmed V and J ends, which lost 5 bases and 3 bases, there was a span of 14 bases. The CDR3 nucleotides read TGTGCCAGCAGCCTACCGACGTTTGTCTACAATGAGCAGTTCTTC. Its protein product is CASSLPTFVYNEQFF.

This clonotype has more than one count but fewer than ten. The rearrangement joins TRBV7-8 to TRBJ2-4, with D unclear. V was cut by 5 bases and J by 2 bases, with 16 bases left in between. CDR3 length equals 16 residues. The germline gives CDR1 SGHVS, CDR2 FQNEAQ. This CDR3 reads CASSPAGVRTKNIQYF. DNA of the CDR3: TGTGCCAGCAGCCCAGCAGGAGTCCGGACCAAAAACATTCAGTACTTC.

Note on this clonotype: This may stem from a read error, because a much larger clone lies one nucleotide away. As DNA, the CDR3 is TGTGCCAGCAGCCAAGAAGGTCCGGGGTTTTATGGCTACACCTTC. It encodes CASSQEGPGFYGYTF. The genes are TRBV3-1 and TRBJ1-2; D is uncertain. The CDR3 runs 15 residues. In germline, CDR1 is LGHDT, CDR2 YNNKEL (reference sequence). The V end lost 0 bases, the J end lost 5 bases, and 13 bases lay between the germline ends.

This chain connects TRBV2 to TRBJ1-5, with no clear D. Trimming left V 3 bases short and J 0 bases short, with 12 bases between. In germline, CDR1 is SNHLY, CDR2 FYNNEI. CDR3 length: 16 residues. The CDR3 DNA reads TGTGCCAGCAGTGACCCCACAGAACCTAGCAATCAGCCCCAGCATTTT. This sequence encodes CASSDPTEPSNQPQHF.

V usage is TRBV18 and J usage is TRBJ2-1, with TRBD2 as a possible D gene (5 bases). Germline CDR1 reads KGHSH; CDR2 reads LQKENI. Trimming took 3 bases from V and 0 from J, leaving 18 bases between them. The CDR3 contains 18 residues. The CDR3 loop is CASSPPLPSSGSYNEQFF. Here the CDR3 DNA reads TGTGCCAGCTCACCTCCCCTTCCTTCCAGCGGCTCCTACAATGAGCAGTTCTTC.